Listed below are T cell receptor beta chains from one sample, sequenced in a study of cytomegalovirus exposure and HLA in healthy donors. This table comes from immunoSEQ multiplex PCR, and its TCRdb copy is limited to in-frame clones, with some not included. The sample table sets out around 150,000 clones. Sequenced sample: PBMCs. The receptor set was obtained from a man aged 40-49 years in good health and CMV-seronegative. Both conserved end residues are part of each CDR3. Each record gives: D gene, J gene, V gene, CDR3 DNA, CDR3 protein. D genes are given only for firm matches.

TRBD2	TRBJ2-5	TRBV10-3	TGTGCCATCAGTGTTAGCGGGGGGGCCCAAGAGACCCAGTACTTC	CAISVSGGAQETQYF
NA	TRBJ2-7	TRBV21-1	TGTGCCAGCAGCGCCCAAGCGGCTAAGTCTTACGAGCAGTACTTC	CASSAQAAKSYEQYF
NA	TRBJ1-2	TRBV9	TGTGCCAGCAGCCGCGAAGGGGGTATCTATGGCTACACCTTC	CASSREGGIYGYTF
NA	TRBJ1-3	TRBV10-3	TGTGCCATCACCCGCGAGGTCTCTGGAAACACCATATATTTT	CAITREVSGNTIYF
TRBD1	TRBJ2-7	TRBV19	TGTGCCAGTAGTATAGATCGGCAGGGGGCGGACGAGCAGTACTTC	CASSIDRQGADEQYF
NA	TRBJ1-5	TRBV18	TGTGCCAGCTCACAGGCAGGGTTGGATCAGCCCCAGCATTTT	CASSQAGLDQPQHF
NA	TRBJ1-2	TRBV5-8	TGTGCCAGCAGCTTGGAAACAGCCTATGGCTACACCTTC	CASSLETAYGYTF
NA	TRBJ1-5	TRBV6-1	TGTGCCAGCAGTGAAAAACCGGCAGCGAGCAATCAGCCCCAGCATTTT	CASSEKPAASNQPQHF
NA	TRBJ1-4	TRBV2	TGTGCCAGCAGTGTCTACTTTAATGAAAAACTGTTTTTT	CASSVYFNEKLFF
NA	TRBJ2-3	TRBV4-1	TGCGCCAGCAGCCAAGGGTCCGGGACTCCTAGCACAGATACGCAGTATTTT	CASSQGSGTPSTDTQYF
TRBD1	TRBJ1-1	TRBV29-1	TGCAGCGTTATACCAGGGGGCGGGAACACTGAAGCTTTCTTT	CSVIPGGGNTEAFF
TRBD2	TRBJ2-5	TRBV27	TGTGCCAGCAGTTTATTTAGCGGGGGGAAACCAGAGACCCAGTACTTC	CASSLFSGGKPETQYF
NA	TRBJ1-2	TRBV19	TGTGCCAGTAGTATGATGGGGGCGGATGGCTACACCTTC	CASSMMGADGYTF
NA	TRBJ1-1	TRBV7-2	TGTGCCAGCAGTTTGGGCTTCAGGTCGAACACTGAAGCTTTCTTT	CASSLGFRSNTEAFF
NA	TRBJ1-2	TRBV19	TGTGCCAGTAGTATGGCCAGGGATTATGGCTACACCTTC	CASSMARDYGYTF
NA	TRBJ1-1	TRBV4-2	TGTGCCAGCAGCCAAATTCTGGGGAGGGACACTGAAGCTTTCTTT	CASSQILGRDTEAFF
NA	TRBJ1-3	TRBV7-2	TGTGCCAGCATCATCCCGGGCTCTGGAAACACCATATATTTT	CASIIPGSGNTIYF
NA	TRBJ2-2	TRBV5-4	TGTGCCAGCAGCTTGGGGCAGAAGAACACCGGGGAGCTGTTTTTT	CASSLGQKNTGELFF
TRBD1	TRBJ2-1	TRBV7-3	TGTGCCAGCAGCCTCAAAGGACAGGGGGCTAATGAGCAGTTCTTC	CASSLKGQGANEQFF
NA	TRBJ2-7	TRBV7-2	TGTGCCAGCAGCTTAGCCCGGGTCTACGAGCAGTACTTC	CASSLARVYEQYF
TRBD2	TRBJ2-5	TRBV6-5	TGTGCCAGCAGTTACTACGAGACTAGCTGGCGAGAGACCCAGTACTTC	CASSYYETSWRETQYF
TRBD1	TRBJ2-7	TRBV5-5	TGTGCCAGCAGCCGGGGGCCGGGACAGGGAACCTACGAGCAGTACTTC	CASSRGPGQGTYEQYF
NA	TRBJ1-3	TRBV29-1	TGCAGCGTCCCCCTGGACAAGGAAGGTGGAAACACCATATATTTT	CSVPLDKEGGNTIYF